The T cell receptor beta chain described here comes from a study of CD8 T cells in ankylosing spondylitis. Study-level points and caveats: Matched ankylosing spondylitis synovial fluid reportedly contained a significantly enriched population of disease-linked clones. A TCR beta motif of fewer than ten highly homologous variants seemed to mark ankylosing spondylitis blood.

Quantitative 5'-RACE with molecular barcodes produced the TCR beta libraries. Via MiXCR, TCRdb re-called the 5' RACE reads, giving one row per CDR3 protein. The repertoire holds about 510,000 distinct CDR3 sequences, with over 4% as singletons. This clonotype has ten or more counts. The antigen is not known. Germline V gene sequence: CDR1 LGHNA, CDR2 YSLEER. Trimming at V came to 3 bases and at J to 2 bases, leaving 4 bases not matched to a gene. The CDR3 is 14 residues long. The source of this sequence is a male donor with ankylosing spondylitis. The rearrangement links TRBV4-3 to TRBJ2-7; 7 nucleotides agree with TRBD2. Sequencing used blood, either unsorted or a sorted T cell fraction (not recorded which). Here the CDR3 DNA reads TGCGCCAGCAGCCACGGCGGGAGTGCCTACGAGCAGTACTTC. Its translation is CASSHGGSAYEQYF.